The 19 T cell receptor beta chains below were found in one sample sequenced in a study of cytomegalovirus exposure and HLA in healthy donors. It was with 60 Vbeta and 13 Jbeta primers that the PCR ran. Profiling relied on immunoSEQ multiplex PCR, and the TCRdb table lists in-frame clones only, not all of them. This sample yields roughly 130,000 clones, of which 70% to 85% are seen a single time; over 1.5% belongs to the top ten. Sequencing was carried out using PBMCs. Source of these receptors: a middle-aged man in good health and CMV-seronegative.

The chain has TRBV7-2 and TRBJ2-7; 12 bases are shared with TRBD2. CDR1 and CDR2 (germline): SGHTA, FQGNSA. Trimming removed 4 bases from V and 7 bases from J; junction bases left unmatched: 8. The CDR3 has 15 residues. CDR3 sequence: CASSSAGLAGEEQYF. In DNA form, the CDR3 reads TGTGCCAGCAGCTCTGCGGGACTAGCGGGTGAGGAGCAGTACTTC.

The V and J genes are TRBV9 and TRBJ2-7; 9 bases are shared with TRBD1. CDR3 length: 16 amino acids. With 3 bases clipped from V and 4 bases from J, the junction kept 11 bases outside the gene matches. Germline lookup yields CDR1 SGDLS and CDR2 YYNGEE. CDR3 in amino acids: CASSAGLGQGTYEQYF. The CDR3 DNA reads TGTGCCAGCAGCGCCGGGTTAGGACAGGGGACATACGAGCAGTACTTC.

The chain carries TRBV5-4 and TRBJ2-3; D is possibly TRBD2 (6 bases). The CDR3 has 17 amino acids. Trimming stripped 0 bases from V and 7 bases from J, with 21 bases between. CDR1 and CDR2 (germline): SGHNT, YYREEE (reference sequence). The CDR3 DNA reads TGTGCCAGCAGCTTGGGGAAACTAGCCCCAAACTTAAATACGCAGTATTTT. Protein sequence: CASSLGKLAPNLNTQYF.

The rearrangement links TRBV30 to TRBJ2-1, with D tentatively TRBD1 (6 bases). The CDR3 has 12 residues. Germline lookup yields CDR1 GTSNPN and CDR2 SVGIG (reference sequence). V shed 4 bases and J shed 3 bases, with 7 bases lying between them. CDR3 region: CAWKGDYNEQFF. The CDR3 coding sequence is TGTGCCTGGAAGGGGGACTACAATGAGCAGTTCTTC. Filled out from reference TRBV30 and TRBJ2-1, the complete variable domain reads SQTIHQWPATLVQPVGSPLSLECTVEGTSNPNLYWYRQAAGRGLQLLFYSVGIGQISSEVPQNLSASRPQDRQFILSSKKLLLSDSGFYLCAWKGDYNEQFFGPGTRLTVL.

The V and J genes are TRBV7-8 and TRBJ2-3; no firm D call. The CDR3 totals 16 residues. Between the trimmed V and J ends, which lost 6 bases and 2 bases, there was a span of 18 bases. Germline CDR1 reads SGHVS; CDR2 reads FQNEAQ. CDR3 sequence reads: CASRRGVTQLTDTQYF. CDR3 DNA: TGTGCCAGCAGGAGAGGCGTGACGCAGCTCACAGATACGCAGTATTTT.

The chain joins TRBV19 to TRBJ1-5; 10 nucleotides agree with TRBD1. V shed 4 bases and J 2 bases; nucleotides not matched to a gene: 14. Germline V gene data show CDR1 as LNHDA and CDR2 as SQIVND (reference sequence). This CDR3 has 19 amino acids. This CDR3 is CASSRDRGELIGGNQPQHF. CDR3 in DNA: TGTGCCAGTAGTAGGGACAGGGGCGAGCTTATAGGCGGCAATCAGCCCCAGCATTTT.

The gene calls are TRBV10-1 and TRBJ2-3; D remains ambiguous. The ends were cut back, 5 bases at V and 6 bases at J, with 9 bases in the middle. The CDR3 covers 12 residues. CDR1 is WNHNN, CDR2 SYGVQD, per germline (reference sequence). The CDR3 nucleotides read TGCGCCAGCAGTTTGAAGCCTGATACGCAGTATTTT. It encodes CASSLKPDTQYF.

This clone came up once. This chain links TRBV7-9 with TRBJ2-7; TRBD2 agrees at 10 bases. The CDR3 contains 16 residues. Trimming cost V 5 bases and J 5 bases; bases outside gene matches: 12. Per the germline V gene, CDR1 is SEHNR and CDR2 is FQNEAQ (reference sequence). CDR3 DNA: TGTGCCAGCAGCGACCCCTGGGCTAGCGGGAGTAACGAGCAGTACTTC. Protein: CASSDPWASGSNEQYF.

This chain joins TRBV6-1 and TRBJ1-6; D is ambiguous. This CDR3 is built from 14 residues. V lost 3 bases to trimming and J lost 10 bases, with 13 bases between them. In germline, CDR1 is MNHNS, CDR2 SASEGT. CDR3 region: CASSERLRDSPLHF. For the CDR3, the DNA is TGTGCCAGCAGTGAGCGGCTCCGAGACTCACCCCTCCACTTT.

The gene calls are TRBV28 and TRBJ2-7; 7 positions agree with TRBD1. The ends lost 4 bases at V and 2 bases at J; junction bases unmatched: 17. This CDR3 region has 18 residues. The germline gives CDR1 MDHEN, CDR2 SYDVKM. The CDR3 coding sequence is TGTGCCAGCAGTTCCGGGGACAGAGATTGGGCAAAAACCTACGAGCAGTACTTC. Its protein is CASSSGDRDWAKTYEQYF.

This clone was seen a handful of times. V and J are TRBV16 and TRBJ2-7, with TRBD1 matching over 10 bases. V shed 4 bases, J shed 2 bases, and the junction held 11 bases outside the gene matches. CDR1 is KGHSY, CDR2 FQNENV, per germline. The CDR3 totals 17 residues. CDR3 DNA sequence: TGTGCCAGCAGCCCCAGGATGAGACAGGGGGCAACCTACGAGCAGTACTTC. This gives the protein CASSPRMRQGATYEQYF.

The chain recombines TRBV6-5 with TRBJ2-7; TRBD1 matches at 7 bases. CDR3 length equals 15 residues. CDR1 MNHEY and CDR2 SVGAGI come from the germline V gene. V shed 0 bases, J shed 4 bases, and the junction held 6 bases outside the gene matches. The DNA of the CDR3 is TGTGCCAGCAGTTACTCCTCGGACAGGCTATACGAGCAGTACTTC. The encoded protein is CASSYSSDRLYEQYF.

In DNA form, the CDR3 reads TGTGCCAGCAGTTCCCGGACAGCCGGGGATACGCAGTATTTT. Protein: CASSSRTAGDTQYF. V gene TRBV6-6 combines with J gene TRBJ2-3; the D gene is possibly TRBD1 (6 bases). CDR1 and CDR2 (germline): MNHNY, SVGAGI (reference sequence). The germline V and J ends were trimmed by 4 bases and 6 bases, with 14 bases remaining between them. This CDR3 is 14 amino acids long.

The chain has TRBV13 and TRBJ2-3; D might be TRBD2 (6 bases). The CDR3 has 17 amino acids. The germline V and J ends were trimmed by 0 bases and 6 bases, with 19 bases remaining between them. Per the germline V gene, CDR1 is PRHDT and CDR2 is FYEKMQ (reference sequence). The CDR3 is CASSLGGRSPSFDTQYF. Here the CDR3 DNA reads TGTGCCAGCAGCTTAGGCGGGAGATCGCCTAGCTTCGATACGCAGTATTTT.

CDR3 sequence (DNA): TGTGCCAGCAGCTTAGAAGGGGGCGTCTACTACGAGCAGTACTTC. Protein sequence: CASSLEGGVYYEQYF. The chain combines TRBV7-9 with TRBJ2-7, with 7 bases lining up with TRBD1. CDR1 and CDR2 (germline): SEHNR, FQNEAQ (reference sequence). J lost 3 bases, V lost 1 base, and 6 bases had no gene match. The CDR3 loop spans 15 amino acids.

The CDR3 DNA reads as TGTGCCAGCAGTGAAGACAGGCGCCGAGGGGGTCAGCCCCAGCATTTT. Translated, it gives CASSEDRRRGGQPQHF. The chain employs TRBV6-1 and TRBJ1-5; TRBD1 might be the D (6 bases). V shed 1 base and J shed 6 bases, with 16 bases lying between them. From germline, CDR1 is MNHNS and CDR2 SASEGT. The CDR3 spans 16 residues.

The chain recombines TRBV2 with TRBJ2-1, with TRBD1 identical over 7 bases. The CDR3 length is 15 residues. Germline loops: CDR1 SNHLY, CDR2 FYNNEI. V trimming: 7 bases; J trimming: 3 bases; junction bases outside the gene matches: 9. The CDR3 loop is CASTLSTGSYNEQFF. The CDR3 nucleotides read TGTGCCAGCACCCTCTCGACAGGGAGCTACAATGAGCAGTTCTTC. The complete variable domain, with remaining parts taken from reference TRBV2 and TRBJ2-1, reads EPEVTQTPSHQVTQMGQEVILRCVPISNHLYFYWYRQILGQKVEFLVSFYNNEISEKSEIFDDQFSVERPDGSNFTLKIRSTKLEDSAMYFCASTLSTGSYNEQFFGPGTRLTVL.

This chain joins TRBV2 and TRBJ2-3; D perhaps matches TRBD2 (5 bases). Trimming took off 7 bases at V and 4 bases at J, with 18 bases between the two ends. In germline, CDR1 is SNHLY, CDR2 FYNNEI. The CDR3 contains 15 residues. DNA of the CDR3: TGTGCCAGCAAGGTTATGGACTCATCCGCAGATACGCAGTATTTT. This translates into CASKVMDSSADTQYF.

The gene calls are TRBV2 and TRBJ2-3, with D possibly being TRBD2 (5 bases). The V and J ends lost 6 bases and 4 bases respectively, with 5 bases between them. Germline values: CDR1 SNHLY, CDR2 FYNNEI. This CDR3 has 11 amino acids. The CDR3 coding sequence is TGTGCCAGCAGGGGAGCAGATACGCAGTATTTT. Protein product: CASRGADTQYF.